This T cell receptor (beta chain) was retrieved from a study of blood T cells in healthy people across ages. Primed by a sample-barcoded 5' primer and a J-beta primer mix, a second PCR proceeded for about 7 to 12 cycles. TCRdb independently ran MiXCR on the 5' RACE reads; one entry per CDR3 protein. Of approximately 1.5 million distinct CDR3 sequences detected, 35% to 45% appear once; the ten largest clones hold over 3.5%. CDR1 and CDR2 from the germline V gene are SGHTA and FQGNSA. This CDR3 is 13 amino acids long. V was cut by 5 bases and J by 4 bases, with 11 bases left in between. This receptor was identified in a woman aged 18-29 years in good health. Sequencing used blood. V usage is TRBV7-2 and J usage is TRBJ1-1; D is uncertain. The DNA of the CDR3 is TGTGCCAGCAGCCCCGGTATATCCACTGAAGCTTTCTTT. Encoded protein: CASSPGISTEAFF.